This is a list of T cell receptor beta chains from one sample in a study of radiotherapy plus CTLA-4 blockade in lung cancer. Profiled with immunoSEQ multiplex PCR; TCRdb holds only in-frame clones, not every one. The sample lists tens of thousands of clones, around 81% occurring once. The sample in question was peripheral blood, obtained from a patient treated with radiotherapy plus ipilimumab. These receptors came from a human donor with non-small cell lung cancer whose response to radiotherapy plus ipilimumab could not be evaluated. Some clones in this sample may be carry-over from other donors' samples. Both conserved end residues are trimmed from each CDR3. D genes are given only for firm matches.

V gene	D gene	J gene	CDR3 protein
TRBV4-3	TRBD1	TRBJ2-7	ASSQGWTGSYEQY
TRBV4-3	.	TRBJ1-2	ASSQWPPGDYGYT
TRBV6-6	TRBD1	TRBJ1-2	ASSYIGQGNYGYT
TRBV7-9	.	TRBJ2-5	ASSHDTVGGQETQY
TRBV27	.	TRBJ1-6	ASSPRTGNSPLH
TRBV15	.	TRBJ1-4	ATSARARALEKLF
TRBV5-8	.	TRBJ2-1	ASSLGLGSSYNEQF
TRBV6-5	.	TRBJ1-5	ASSYRQAHQPQH
TRBV7-2	TRBD2	TRBJ2-2	ASSKGLAGARGTGELF
TRBV30	.	TRBJ1-6	AWKPGYNSPLH
TRBV9	.	TRBJ1-2	ASQGYGYT